One and the same sample provided the 18 T cell receptor beta chains below, sequenced in a study of human T cells and chemical hapten exposure. One entry per CDR3 protein, called by TCRdb with MiXCR from the RACE reads. Counted here are roughly 39,000 distinct CDR3 sequences, roughly 13% occurring once; the ten biggest clones make up roughly 2.5%. Stated time point: patch test 3, about 24 weeks after DPC sensitization. The sample's treatment: therapeutic diphenylcyclopropenone sensitization with weekly scalp DPC. Before extraction, the whole blood was not fractionated, and total RNA was taken from it. The sequences come from whole blood, collected in connection with sensitization to the hapten diphenylcyclopropenone (DPC). These receptor sequences come from a woman in her forties with alopecia areata. Some clones in this sample may be carry-over from other donors' samples.

This clonotype was seen many times. The chain links TRBV9 to TRBJ2-5; the D is unclear. Germline V gene lookup returns CDR1 SGDLS and CDR2 YYNGEE. V dropped 0 bases and J dropped 5 bases, with 14 bases sitting between them. The CDR3 sequence is 15 residues long. The CDR3, as DNA: TGTGCCAGCAGCGTAGGAGTTAGCCATGGTGAGACCCAGTACTTC. Protein product: CASSVGVSHGETQYF.

J is TRBJ2-1 and V is TRBV19, with D possibly TRBD2 on 6 matching bases. The germline V and J ends were trimmed by 5 bases and 4 bases, with 9 bases remaining between them. CDR1 LNHDA and CDR2 SQIVND come from the germline V gene (reference sequence). This CDR3 comprises 13 residues. CDR3 amino acids: CASSVGTYNEQFF. CDR3 sequence (DNA): TGTGCCAGTAGTGTCGGGACTTACAATGAGCAGTTCTTC. The full variable domain, its missing parts supplied by reference TRBV19 and TRBJ2-1, is DGGITQSPKYLFRKEGQNVTLSCEQNLNHDAMYWYRQDPGQGLRLIYYSQIVNDFQKGDIAEGYSVSREKKESFPLTVTSAQKNPTAFYLCASSVGTYNEQFFGPGTRLTVL.

The CDR3 bases are TGTGCCAGCAGCTTGACCTCCTACGAGCAGTACTTC. As protein: CASSLTSYEQYF. V usage is TRBV7-2 and J usage is TRBJ2-7; D unclear. V was trimmed by 3 bases and J by 0 bases, leaving 3 bases between them. There are 12 residues in the CDR3. Germline V gives CDR1 SGHTA, CDR2 FQGNSA.

This clonotype was counted at least ten times. This chain connects TRBV28 to TRBJ2-4, with 8 bases aligning to TRBD1. This CDR3 is 15 amino acids long. Trimming removed 7 bases from V and 5 bases from J; junction bases left unmatched: 10. CDR1 is MDHEN, CDR2 SYDVKM, per germline. The CDR3 loop reads CASTDPQGAQNIQYF. CDR3 coding DNA: TGTGCCAGCACAGATCCTCAGGGGGCCCAAAACATTCAGTACTTC.

This clonotype occurred many times. The genes are TRBV7-9 and TRBJ2-1; a weak D match, TRBD1 (6 bases). V gave up 10 bases and J gave up 4 bases, with 20 bases separating them. The CDR3 totals 15 residues. The germline V gene encodes CDR1 SEHNR and CDR2 FQNEAQ (reference sequence). The CDR3 DNA sequence: TGTGCCACCCGAGACCGGGACACACCTTACAATGAGCAGTTCTTC. It translates to CATRDRDTPYNEQFF.

This clonotype has more than one count but fewer than ten. V is TRBV12-3 or TRBV12-4 and J is TRBJ2-2; TRBD1 agrees at 7 bases. There are 14 residues in the CDR3. After removal of 2 bases from V and 6 bases from J, the junction contained 3 bases not matched to a gene. Written as DNA, the CDR3 is TGTGCCAGCAGTTTAAACCAGGGGGCCGGGGAGCTGTTTTTT. It is translated as CASSLNQGAGELFF.

This clonotype was seen a handful of times. The rearrangement joins TRBV29-1 to TRBJ1-1; TRBD1 might be the D (5 bases). CDR3 size: 13 residues. Germline CDR1 SQVTM, CDR2 ANQGSEA. V gave up 4 bases and J gave up 5 bases, with 14 bases separating them. CDR3 amino acids: CSVVGTLRTEAFF. CDR3 in DNA: TGCAGCGTTGTGGGGACTCTTAGGACTGAAGCTTTCTTT.

Remarks on this clonotype: A clone one base away is much larger, so this may be a read error. This chain connects TRBV10-3 to TRBJ2-7, with 8 positions matching TRBD1. The germline CDR1 and CDR2 sequences are ENHRY and SYGVKD. The CDR3 covers 14 residues. The CDR3 nucleotides read TGTGTCATCAGTGAGTCCAGGGGGCTTTACGAGCAGTACTTC. This encodes CVISESRGLYEQYF.

Comments on this clonotype: A much larger clone is a single base away; this may be a read error. The J gene is TRBJ2-7, the V gene TRBV28; the D gene could be TRBD1 or TRBD2 (5 bases each). The V gene's germline CDR1 is MDHEN and CDR2 SYDVKM. The CDR3 is made up of 12 amino acids. DNA for the CDR3: TGTGCCAGCACGGGACGGTCCTACGAGCGGTACTTC. This codes for CASTGRSYERYF.

This chain uses TRBV29-1 with TRBJ1-2; perhaps TRBD1 as D (5 bases). Between the trimmed V and J ends, which lost 5 bases and 8 bases, there was a span of 12 bases. The germline V gene encodes CDR1 SQVTM and CDR2 ANQGSEA. There are 11 residues in the CDR3. CDR3 protein: CSVSSPGGYTF. CDR3 coding DNA: TGCAGCGTTAGCTCCCCAGGGGGCTACACCTTC. Filled out from reference TRBV29-1 and TRBJ1-2, the complete variable domain reads SAVISQKPSRDICQRGTSLTIQCQVDSQVTMMFWYRQQPGQSLTLIATANQGSEATYESGFVIDKFPISRPNLTFSTLTVSNMSPEDSSIYLCSVSSPGGYTFGSGTRLTVV.

Ten or more counts support this clonotype. The V gene is TRBV7-9, the J gene TRBJ1-2; D uncertain. The CDR3 spans 13 residues. CDR1 is SEHNR and CDR2 is FQNEAQ in the germline V gene (reference sequence). V was trimmed by 0 bases and J by 8 bases, leaving 10 bases between them. This CDR3 is CASSLAQAAGYTF. CDR3 bases: TGTGCCAGCAGCTTAGCGCAGGCAGCCGGCTACACCTTC.

The chain is built from TRBV6-5 and TRBJ2-1; 14 bases line up with TRBD2. The junction had 11 bases not matched to a gene; V was cut back by 2 bases and J by 8 bases. CDR1 and CDR2 (germline): MNHEY, SVGAGI. This CDR3 has 18 residues. CDR3 amino acids: CASSYRGPTSGRAYEQFF. DNA for the CDR3: TGTGCCAGCAGTTACCGCGGACCGACTAGCGGGAGGGCCTATGAGCAGTTCTTC.

V and J are TRBV9 and TRBJ2-3; possibly TRBD1 for D (6 bases). The CDR3 spans 15 residues. Looked up from germline, CDR1 is SGDLS and CDR2 is YYNGEE. V dropped 0 bases and J dropped 4 bases, with 12 bases sitting between them. The CDR3, as DNA: TGTGCCAGCAGCGTAGAACAGGGCCTGCCAGATACGCAGTATTTT. It is translated as CASSVEQGLPDTQYF.

This clonotype turned up a few times. The J gene is TRBJ2-7, the V gene TRBV6-1, with TRBD2 matching 10 bases. CDR1 MNHNS and CDR2 SASEGT come from the germline V gene. The CDR3 totals 16 residues. V lost 5 bases and J lost 2; bases outside the gene matches: 9. The chain's CDR3 is CASSYELAGTTYEQYF. In nucleotides, the CDR3 is TGTGCCAGCAGTTACGAACTAGCGGGGACCACCTACGAGCAGTACTTC.

V usage is TRBV28 and J usage is TRBJ2-1, with 9 bases lining up with TRBD2. The germline CDR1 and CDR2 sequences are MDHEN and SYDVKM. J lost 10 bases, V lost 6 bases, and 4 bases had no gene match. The CDR3 spans 12 residues. DNA for the CDR3: TGTGCCAGCAGAAGCGGGGGGACAGAGCAGTTCTTC. Translating it yields CASRSGGTEQFF.

This clonotype was detected many times. The chain uses TRBV3-1 and TRBJ2-1; 12 bases are a match to TRBD2. The germline gives CDR1 LGHDT, CDR2 YNNKEL (reference sequence). The CDR3 runs to 15 residues. J gave up 5 bases and V 3 bases, and 2 bases lay outside the gene matches. CDR3 DNA sequence: TGTGCCAGCAGCCAGACTAGCGGGAGTCACAATGAGCAGTTCTTC. Protein: CASSQTSGSHNEQFF.

This chain links TRBV10-3 with TRBJ2-1, with D possibly being TRBD2 (6 bases). CDR3 length equals 15 residues. Trimming took 4 bases from V and 5 from J, leaving 15 bases between them. Germline V gene sequence: CDR1 ENHRY, CDR2 SYGVKD. CDR3 sequence (DNA): TGTGCCATCAGTGTACAACTAGCCGCCGACAATGAGCAGTTCTTC. This translates into CAISVQLAADNEQFF.

The table lists this clonotype with a few counts. V gene TRBV21-1 combines with J gene TRBJ1-4; the table's D call, TRBD1, has no DNA check behind it. TRBV21-1 is marked as a pseudogene. The length of the CDR3 is 15 residues. This CDR3 is CASSKVLAGAEKLFF. Written as DNA, the CDR3 is TGTGCCAGCAGCAAAGTCCTGGCAGGGGCTGAAAAACTGTTTTTT.